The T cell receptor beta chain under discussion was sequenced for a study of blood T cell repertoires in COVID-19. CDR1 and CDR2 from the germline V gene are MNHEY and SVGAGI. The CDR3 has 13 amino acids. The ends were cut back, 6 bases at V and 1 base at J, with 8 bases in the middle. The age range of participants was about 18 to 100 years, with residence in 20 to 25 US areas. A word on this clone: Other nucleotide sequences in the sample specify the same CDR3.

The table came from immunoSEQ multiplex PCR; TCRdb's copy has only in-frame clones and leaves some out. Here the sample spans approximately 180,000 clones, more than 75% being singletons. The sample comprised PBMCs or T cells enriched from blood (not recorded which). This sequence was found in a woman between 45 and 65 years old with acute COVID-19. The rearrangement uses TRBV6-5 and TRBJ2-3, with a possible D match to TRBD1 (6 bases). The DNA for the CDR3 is TGTGCCAGCAGGGACAGAGGCACAGATACGCAGTATTTT. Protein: CASRDRGTDTQYF.